This entry lists 23 T cell receptor beta chains sequenced from one sample in a study of ipilimumab plus nivolumab after autologous stem cell transplantation. Some clones are missing from TCRdb's copy, which holds only in-frame ones; the method was immunoSEQ multiplex PCR. Here the sample spans fewer than 30,000 clones, more than 70% being singletons. The input for sequencing was PBMCs, taken in a trial of ipilimumab plus nivolumab as post-transplant consolidation. These receptors came from a male donor with diffuse large B-cell lymphoma.

The genes are TRBV10-3 and TRBJ1-5; a possible D gene is TRBD1 (5 bases). V was trimmed by 8 bases and J by 0 bases, leaving 14 bases between them. The CDR3 runs to 15 residues. Germline V gives CDR1 ENHRY, CDR2 SYGVKD. In DNA, the CDR3 is TGTGCCATCGGGGGGACGGGATATAGCAATCAGCCCCAGCATTTT. It encodes CAIGGTGYSNQPQHF.

V and J are TRBV27 and TRBJ2-2; TRBD1 or TRBD2 may be the D gene (6 bases each). The CDR3 consists of 15 residues. The germline CDR1 and CDR2 sequences are MNHEY and SMNVEV (reference sequence). Trimming left V 9 bases short and J 6 bases short, with 20 bases between. CDR3 sequence (DNA): TGTGCCAGTCGTGGGTTTGGGGGGCTGTCCGGGGAGCTGTTTTTT. It encodes CASRGFGGLSGELFF.

The chain employs TRBV5-1 and TRBJ2-5; D is ambiguous. The V end was cut by 2 bases, the J end by 4 bases, with 6 bases between. This CDR3 region has 12 residues. Germline V CDR1 and CDR2: SGHRS, YFSETQ. The CDR3 reads CASSLTAETQYF. The CDR3 DNA follows: TGCGCCAGCAGCTTAACAGCAGAGACCCAGTACTTC. Full variable domain (rest looked up from reference TRBV5-1 and TRBJ2-5): KAGVTQTPRYLIKTRGQQVTLSCSPISGHRSVSWYQQTPGQGLQFLFEYFSETQRNKGNFPGRFSGRQFSNSRSEMNVSTLELGDSALYLCASSLTAETQYFGPGTRLLVL.

The CDR3 region has the DNA TGTGCCAGCAGCTACCGGACTAGCGGGGGGCTCAGGGATACGCAGTATTTT. It is translated as CASSYRTSGGLRDTQYF. The chain uses TRBV7-2 and TRBJ2-3; 14 nucleotides agree with TRBD2. CDR1 SGHTA and CDR2 FQGNSA come from the germline V gene. Trimming removed 4 bases from V and 6 bases from J; junction bases left unmatched: 9. The CDR3 loop spans 17 amino acids. The complete variable domain, with remaining parts taken from reference TRBV7-2 and TRBJ2-3, reads GAGVSQSPSNKVTEKGKDVELRCDPISGHTALYWYRQSLGQGLEFLIYFQGNSAPDKSGLPSDRFSAERTGGSVSTLTIQRTQQEDSAVYLCASSYRTSGGLRDTQYFGPGTRLTVL.

The chain joins TRBV6-5 to TRBJ2-7; tentatively, D is TRBD2 (6 bases). V shed 6 bases and J shed 9 bases, with 21 bases lying between them. Germline V gene sequence: CDR1 MNHEY, CDR2 SVGAGI. The CDR3 totals 14 residues. The CDR3 spells CASRTGTGLMRQYF. The DNA for the CDR3 is TGTGCCAGCAGGACCGGGACGGGACTTATGCGGCAGTACTTC.

The CDR3 spells CASSIGSTGGSNQPQHF. CDR3 DNA: TGTGCCAGTAGTATCGGGTCGACAGGGGGTAGCAATCAGCCCCAGCATTTT. This chain links TRBV19 with TRBJ1-5; TRBD1 matches 9 bases. The CDR3 is made up of 17 amino acids. Germline values: CDR1 LNHDA, CDR2 SQIVND (reference sequence). V lost 3 bases, J lost 0 bases, and 6 bases stayed unmatched.

The genes are TRBV13 and TRBJ2-1; D is undetermined. Looked up from germline, CDR1 is PRHDT and CDR2 is FYEKMQ (reference sequence). The V end was cut by 0 bases, the J end by 7 bases, with 7 bases between. The CDR3 contains 13 residues. For the CDR3, the DNA is TGTGCCAGCAGCTTAGGCCTGGGAAATGAGCAGTTCTTC. Residues: CASSLGLGNEQFF.

The chain links TRBV7-8 to TRBJ1-1; 7 positions match TRBD1. Germline-derived CDR1 and CDR2 are SGHVS and FQNEAQ. The CDR3 is 14 amino acids. Unmatched junction bases numbered 3, after V lost 1 base and J lost 4 bases. CDR3: CASSLDRQGTEAFF. CDR3 coding DNA: TGTGCCAGCAGCTTAGATAGACAGGGCACTGAAGCTTTCTTT.

J is TRBJ2-7 and V is TRBV7-3, with TRBD1 as a possible D gene (5 bases). This CDR3 has 14 residues. V lost 1 base and J 4 bases, leaving 11 bases between the germline ends. CDR1 is SGHTA, CDR2 FQGTGA, per germline. CDR3 sequence reads: CASSLKAGPYEQYF. The CDR3 nucleotides read TGTGCCAGCAGCTTAAAGGCAGGGCCATACGAGCAGTACTTC.

This chain uses TRBV5-1 with TRBJ2-5; perhaps TRBD2 as D (6 bases). Trimming removed 0 bases at V and 2 bases at J, with 11 bases between. Germline loops: CDR1 SGHRS, CDR2 YFSETQ. The CDR3 covers 15 residues. The CDR3 DNA is TGCGCCAGCAGCTTGGCGGGAGTATTGCAAGAGACCCAGTACTTC. Protein product: CASSLAGVLQETQYF. The whole variable domain, remainder taken from reference TRBV5-1 and TRBJ2-5, is KAGVTQTPRYLIKTRGQQVTLSCSPISGHRSVSWYQQTPGQGLQFLFEYFSETQRNKGNFPGRFSGRQFSNSRSEMNVSTLELGDSALYLCASSLAGVLQETQYFGPGTRLLVL.

This chain links TRBV5-1 with TRBJ2-1; 9 bases line up with TRBD1. V was clipped by 4 bases and J by 9 bases; unmatched bases: 11. The CDR3 covers 15 residues. The germline CDR1 and CDR2 sequences are SGHRS and YFSETQ. This CDR3 is CASSETGGQWGEQFF. CDR3 coding DNA: TGCGCCAGCAGCGAAACAGGGGGCCAATGGGGTGAGCAGTTCTTC.

The V gene is TRBV30, the J gene TRBJ1-5, with D tentatively TRBD1 (5 bases). V was pared by 0 bases and J by 5 bases, with 14 bases between. The CDR3 totals 15 residues. Germline V gene data show CDR1 as GTSNPN and CDR2 as SVGIG (reference sequence). The CDR3 here is CAWSVGPTVDQPQHF. CDR3 coding DNA: TGTGCCTGGAGTGTAGGGCCGACAGTTGATCAGCCCCAGCATTTT.

The CDR3 bases are TGCGCCAGCAGCCAAGCGACAGGGGTAGGGGAGACCCAGTACTTC. Translation: CASSQATGVGETQYF. V and J are TRBV4-1 and TRBJ2-5; TRBD1 agrees at 8 bases. The CDR3 is 15 amino acids. Unmatched junction bases numbered 6, after V lost 1 base and J lost 5 bases. CDR1 MGHRA and CDR2 YSYEKL come from the germline V gene.

The rearrangement joins TRBV7-9 to TRBJ2-3, with D unclear. This CDR3 region has 15 residues. Trimming shortened V by 1 base and J by 2 bases, and 10 bases separated the two germline ends. Germline V gene sequence: CDR1 SEHNR, CDR2 FQNEAQ (reference sequence). The DNA of the CDR3 is TGTGCCAGCAGCTTAGTTCGCGGTAACACAGATACGCAGTATTTT. Amino acids: CASSLVRGNTDTQYF.

The V call is TRBV9, the J call TRBJ1-1, with D possibly TRBD1 on 6 matching bases. The CDR3 length is 13 residues. Germline-derived CDR1 and CDR2 are SGDLS and YYNGEE. The ends were cut back, 6 bases at V and 1 base at J, with 10 bases in the middle. CDR3 DNA sequence: TGTGCCAGCACCAGACAGGAGAACACTGAAGCTTTCTTT. This gives the protein CASTRQENTEAFF.

The chain recombines TRBV4-2 with TRBJ1-2; no firm D call. V lost 4 bases, J lost 2 bases, and 14 bases lay in between. The CDR3 spans 15 residues. Germline values: CDR1 LGHNA, CDR2 YNFKEQ. CDR3 loop: CASSLGLEQNYGYTF. CDR3 sequence (DNA): TGTGCCAGCAGCCTTGGCTTGGAGCAGAACTATGGCTACACCTTC.

The chain uses TRBV7-3 and TRBJ2-1; possibly TRBD2 for D (5 bases). Trimming stripped 3 bases from V and 9 bases from J, with 12 bases between. The CDR3 has 13 residues. Germline V gene data show CDR1 as SGHTA and CDR2 as FQGTGA. The CDR3: CASSFELGREQFF. The DNA of the CDR3 is TGTGCCAGCAGCTTCGAACTAGGACGTGAGCAGTTCTTC.

J is TRBJ1-5 and V is TRBV6-1, with TRBD1 as a possible D gene (6 bases). There are 15 residues in the CDR3. Trimming stripped 5 bases from V and 3 bases from J, with 14 bases between. Germline V lookup: CDR1 MNHNS, CDR2 SASEGT. The chain's CDR3 is CASSTKDRSNQPQHF. CDR3 coding DNA: TGTGCCAGCAGTACCAAGGACAGATCCAATCAGCCCCAGCATTTT.

The rearrangement uses TRBV19 and TRBJ1-1, with D maybe TRBD1 (5 bases). V lost 6 bases and J lost 7, with 24 bases in between. This CDR3 is 16 amino acids long. Germline values: CDR1 LNHDA, CDR2 SQIVND (reference sequence). CDR3 sequence (DNA): TGTGCCAGTAGACATCGGGGGGAACCACAGAAGGATGAAGCTTTCTTT. Protein: CASRHRGEPQKDEAFF.

This chain uses TRBV18 with TRBJ1-5; D perhaps matches TRBD1 (5 bases). V was trimmed by 8 bases and J by 8 bases, leaving 16 bases between them. Per germline, CDR1 KGHSH and CDR2 LQKENI. This CDR3 region has 13 residues. CDR3 in amino acids: CASQVEGSEPQHF. In DNA form, the CDR3 reads TGTGCCAGCCAAGTGGAGGGGTCGGAGCCCCAGCATTTT.

The chain combines TRBV6-5 with TRBJ1-5; D call uncertain. Germline CDR1 MNHEY, CDR2 SVGAGI. The ends were cut back, 5 bases at V and 7 bases at J, with 9 bases in the middle. This CDR3 comprises 12 residues. CDR3 in amino acids: CASSDLRQPQHF. The CDR3 DNA follows: TGTGCCAGCAGTGACCTTAGACAGCCCCAGCATTTT.

This rearrangement joins TRBV15 to TRBJ2-7; 9 nucleotides line up with TRBD1. Germline CDR1 LNHNV, CDR2 YYDKDF (reference sequence). J was trimmed by 7 bases and V by 1 base; bases with no gene match: 5. CDR3 size: 14 residues. CDR3 in amino acids: CATSRVDRGGEQYF. DNA of the CDR3: TGTGCCACCAGCAGAGTGGACAGGGGAGGAGAGCAGTACTTC.

Worth noting for this clone: Its ends do not fully match the called genes, so a read error is possible. CDR3 in amino acids: CASSQEVAKRNNEQFF. CDR3 nucleotides: TGCGCCAGCAGCCAAGAGGTAGCGAAGCGAAACAATGAGCAGTTCTTC. The chain carries TRBV5-4 and TRBJ2-1, with D possibly being TRBD2 (5 bases). The V gene's germline CDR1 is SGHNT and CDR2 YYREEE (reference sequence). The length of the CDR3 is 16 residues.